Listed here are 18 T cell receptor beta chains from one sample, sequenced in a study of blood T cell repertoires in COVID-19. Using immunoSEQ multiplex PCR, the repertoire was profiled, and TCRdb retains in-frame clones only, with some absent. The table has 200,000 to 250,000 clones, 75% to 90% seen once. What was sequenced was peripheral blood. These receptors came from a man aged 30 to 45 with COVID-19, enrolled during active disease.

The chain recombines TRBV7-9 with TRBJ2-1; TRBD2 matches 9 bases. The germline V gene has CDR1 SEHNR and CDR2 FQNEAQ (reference sequence). This CDR3 spans 17 amino acids. The ends lost 4 bases at V and 2 bases at J; junction bases unmatched: 9. CDR3 sequence reads: CASSYPSSGETYNEQFF. The CDR3 coding sequence is TGTGCCAGCAGCTACCCTTCTAGCGGGGAGACCTACAATGAGCAGTTCTTC.

This chain uses TRBV30 with TRBJ1-2; D might be TRBD1 (5 bases). Trimming removed 0 bases at V and 2 bases at J, with 13 bases between. Per the germline V gene, CDR1 is GTSNPN and CDR2 is SVGIG (reference sequence). This CDR3 spans 15 amino acids. In DNA, the CDR3 is TGTGCCTGGAGTGTAATGAGGGGAGGAAACTATGGCTACACCTTC. This codes for CAWSVMRGGNYGYTF.

This clone was picked up one time. This chain links TRBV14 with TRBJ2-7, with 7 bases fitting TRBD1. Losses at the gene ends were 3 bases for V and 6 bases for J; bases not matched to a gene: 11. Germline V CDR1 and CDR2: SGHDN, FVKESK. CDR3 length: 15 amino acids. The CDR3 nucleotides are TGTGCCAGCAGCCACCCGCTGACAGGGTCTACCGAGCAGTACTTC. It codes for CASSHPLTGSTEQYF.

The chain links TRBV7-2 to TRBJ2-7; D is unclear. CDR1 is SGHTA, CDR2 FQGNSA, per germline. V dropped 3 bases and J dropped 6 bases, with 9 bases sitting between them. CDR3 length: 12 residues. The CDR3 is CASSFLSGEQYF. The CDR3 nucleotides are TGTGCCAGCAGCTTCCTTTCGGGCGAGCAGTACTTC. The full variable domain, in which reference TRBV7-2 and TRBJ2-7 provide the parts outside the CDR3, is GAGVSQSPSNKVTEKGKDVELRCDPISGHTALYWYRQSLGQGLEFLIYFQGNSAPDKSGLPSDRFSAERTGGSVSTLTIQRTQQEDSAVYLCASSFLSGEQYFGPGTRLTVT.

This chain uses TRBV5-1 with TRBJ1-1; TRBD1 agrees at 9 bases. With V trimmed by 6 bases and J by 5 bases, 8 bases remained unmatched. The CDR3 is 14 residues long. Germline assignment: CDR1 SGHRS and CDR2 YFSETQ. The CDR3 nucleotides read TGCGCCAGCACCGACAGGGGGATTTGGACTGAAGCTTTCTTT. It codes for CASTDRGIWTEAFF.

The V gene is TRBV2, the J gene TRBJ2-2; D might be TRBD1 (5 bases). The germline V gene has CDR1 SNHLY and CDR2 FYNNEI. Trimming shortened V by 7 bases and J by 1 base, and 10 bases separated the two germline ends. The CDR3 is 14 residues long. CDR3 sequence reads: CASTPRVNTGELFF. CDR3 nucleotides: TGTGCCAGCACGCCCAGGGTGAACACCGGGGAGCTGTTTTTT.

V and J are TRBV3-1 (or the pseudogene TRBV3-2) and TRBJ1-4, with TRBD1 matching over 7 bases. CDR1 LGHDT and CDR2 YNNKEL come from the germline V gene (reference sequence). V lost 0 bases, J lost 3 bases, and 4 bases stayed unmatched. The CDR3 loop spans 16 amino acids. CDR3 sequence reads: CASSQDPGQPNEKLFF. The CDR3 DNA follows: TGTGCCAGCAGCCAAGATCCGGGACAGCCTAATGAAAAACTGTTTTTT.

The genes are TRBV6-5 and TRBJ1-5, with D possibly being TRBD1 (6 bases). The germline V gene has CDR1 MNHEY and CDR2 SVGAGI. The CDR3 has 15 amino acids. V gave up 5 bases and J gave up 6 bases, with 17 bases separating them. The CDR3 coding sequence is TGTGCCAGCAGTCCTGGGGGGGCGAGAAGTCAGCCCCAGCATTTT. Its protein product is CASSPGGARSQPQHF.

This clone was seen once. This chain joins TRBV12-2 and TRBJ2-1; the table names TRBD2, a call not compared with the DNA. TRBV12-2 is shown as a pseudogene. The CDR3 totals 15 residues. The CDR3 region is CASRSPTRTYNEQFF. The CDR3 nucleotides read TGTGCAAGTCGCTCCCCCACTAGAACCTACAATGAGCAGTTCTTC.

This sequence joins TRBV19 and TRBJ1-6; 9 bases line up with TRBD1. The CDR3 runs 13 residues. Germline V gene sequence: CDR1 LNHDA, CDR2 SQIVND (reference sequence). J lost 9 bases, V lost 7 bases, and 4 bases had no gene match. CDR3 coding DNA: TGTGCCAGTACACAACAGGGGGCTTCACCCCTCCACTTT. Translating it yields CASTQQGASPLHF.

The chain carries TRBV5-1 and TRBJ2-3, with a tentative D call TRBD2 (6 bases). Germline-derived CDR1 and CDR2 are SGHRS and YFSETQ. Trimming shortened V by 1 base and J by 0 bases, and 15 bases separated the two germline ends. The CDR3 loop spans 17 amino acids. This CDR3 is CASSLRGLTSSTDTQYF. The CDR3 DNA sequence: TGCGCCAGCAGCTTGAGGGGACTCACTTCTAGCACAGATACGCAGTATTTT.

The chain combines TRBV9 with TRBJ2-7, with 11 positions matching TRBD2. The length of the CDR3 is 15 residues. V was clipped by 3 bases and J by 5 bases; unmatched bases: 7. Germline assignment: CDR1 SGDLS and CDR2 YYNGEE. The CDR3 sequence: CASSAGTSGRHEQYF. The CDR3, as DNA: TGTGCCAGCAGCGCCGGGACTAGCGGTCGGCACGAGCAGTACTTC.

The V gene is TRBV7-2, the J gene TRBJ2-4, with 8 nucleotides matching TRBD2. Germline V gene data show CDR1 as SGHTA and CDR2 as FQGNSA. V dropped 5 bases and J dropped 6; count of bases not matched to a gene: 6. The CDR3 totals 14 residues. The CDR3 sequence: CASSTGLGGNIQYF. Written as DNA, the CDR3 is TGTGCCAGCAGCACGGGACTAGGGGGAAACATTCAGTACTTC. Looking up the rest from reference TRBV7-2 and TRBJ2-4 gives the full variable domain: GAGVSQSPSNKVTEKGKDVELRCDPISGHTALYWYRQSLGQGLEFLIYFQGNSAPDKSGLPSDRFSAERTGGSVSTLTIQRTQQEDSAVYLCASSTGLGGNIQYFGAGTRLSVL.

In DNA, the CDR3 is TGTGCCAGCAGCCACAGGGCGGCGGAAAAACTGTTTTTT. It encodes CASSHRAAEKLFF. This chain links TRBV3-1 (or the pseudogene TRBV3-2) with TRBJ1-4; the D gene is possibly TRBD1 (5 bases). Trimming cost V 3 bases and J 8 bases, with 10 bases left between them. The CDR3 sequence is 13 residues long. The V gene's germline CDR1 is LGHDT and CDR2 YNNKEL (reference sequence).

The table lists this clone with a few counts. V gene TRBV2 combines with J gene TRBJ1-5; the D gene is possibly TRBD1 (6 bases). CDR1 and CDR2 from the germline V gene are SNHLY and FYNNEI. Trimming stripped 6 bases from V and 6 bases from J, with 15 bases between. The CDR3 contains 14 residues. The CDR3 DNA follows: TGTGCCAGCAGAGGGACAAGGTCGGGTCAGCCCCAGCATTTT. Protein product: CASRGTRSGQPQHF. The full variable domain, rest sourced from reference TRBV2 and TRBJ1-5, is EPEVTQTPSHQVTQMGQEVILRCVPISNHLYFYWYRQILGQKVEFLVSFYNNEISEKSEIFDDQFSVERPDGSNFTLKIRSTKLEDSAMYFCASRGTRSGQPQHFGDGTRLSIL.

This chain uses TRBV7-9 with TRBJ1-2; 9 nucleotides agree with TRBD1. The CDR3 sequence is 12 residues long. V lost 10 bases to trimming and J lost 6 bases; unmatched junction nucleotides: 6. Germline-derived CDR1 and CDR2 are SEHNR and FQNEAQ (reference sequence). The CDR3 loop is CATTGGANGYTF. In DNA form, the CDR3 reads TGTGCCACCACAGGGGGCGCCAATGGCTACACCTTC.

CDR3 in amino acids: CASSFKTSGSRETQYF. DNA of the CDR3: TGTGCCAGCAGCTTTAAAACTAGCGGGAGTCGAGAGACCCAGTACTTC. This sequence joins TRBV7-9 and TRBJ2-5; 11 bases align to TRBD2. The CDR3 covers 16 residues. Looked up from germline, CDR1 is SEHNR and CDR2 is FQNEAQ (reference sequence). V gave up 3 bases and J gave up 4 bases; unmatched junction bases: 7.

This clone was observed once. The CDR3 nucleotides read TGTGCCAGCAGTTTACCAGGGATTGAAGCTTTCTTT. This sequence encodes CASSLPGIEAFF. The chain employs TRBV6-2 or TRBV6-3 and TRBJ1-1, with D perhaps matching TRBD1 (5 bases). The germline V gene has CDR1 MNHEY and CDR2 SVGEGT. Trimming cost V 4 bases and J 7 bases, with 10 bases left between them. The CDR3 spans 12 residues.